The 29 T cell receptor beta chains listed next were all sequenced from one sample in a study of type 1 regulatory T cells. No antigen is known for these receptors. MiXCR, applied by TCRdb to the reads, yields one record per CDR3 protein. The sample carries about 68,000 distinct CDR3 sequences, around 57% recorded once. The sequenced sample was cultured T cells, either the whole culture or a sorted T cell fraction (not recorded which). Subset defined: Tr1-enriched cell product generated in vitro against host alloantigens. These receptors were taken from a human donor in good health.

This sequence joins TRBV6-4 and TRBJ2-1, with 7 bases aligning to TRBD2. The CDR3 contains 14 residues. V gave up 4 bases and J gave up 7 bases; unmatched junction bases: 7. Per germline, CDR1 MRHNA and CDR2 SNTAGT. The CDR3 bases are TGTGCCAGCAGTGGGGAGGGCGGTTCGAATGAGCAGTTCTTC. Protein product: CASSGEGGSNEQFF.

A remark on this clonotype: Possible read error: a much larger clone is one base away. The chain couples TRBV7-2 to TRBJ2-2, with TRBD2 as a possible D gene (5 bases). This CDR3 contains 15 residues. The V gene lost 5 bases and the J gene lost 1 base, with 11 bases spanning the gap. Germline V gene sequence: CDR1 SGHTA, CDR2 FQGNSA. CDR3 in DNA: TGTGCCAGCAGCCTTCATGGGAGGAACACCGGGGAGCTGTTTTTT. It is translated as CASSLHGRNTGELFF.

The V gene is TRBV7-9, the J gene TRBJ1-6; 9 bases agree with TRBD1. Germline CDR1 SEHNR, CDR2 FQNEAQ (reference sequence). The CDR3 is 17 amino acids. The junction had 10 bases not matched to a gene; V was cut back by 5 bases and J by 5 bases. Written as DNA, the CDR3 is TGTGCCAGCAGCCGAGGGACAGGGAATTTTGATAATTCACCCCTCCACTTT. Translated, it gives CASSRGTGNFDNSPLHF.

V usage is TRBV5-1 and J usage is TRBJ2-1, with D maybe TRBD2 (6 bases). The CDR3 spans 14 residues. Between the trimmed V and J ends, which lost 1 base and 6 bases, there was a span of 11 bases. Germline CDR1 reads SGHRS; CDR2 reads YFSETQ. The CDR3 spells CASSLSGGGNEQFF. CDR3 coding DNA: TGCGCCAGCAGCTTGTCCGGGGGAGGCAATGAGCAGTTCTTC.

The rearrangement uses TRBV5-1 and TRBJ2-2; D perhaps matches TRBD2 (6 bases). Trimming shortened V by 5 bases and J by 5 bases, and 7 bases separated the two germline ends. From germline, CDR1 is SGHRS and CDR2 YFSETQ. The CDR3 contains 12 residues. The CDR3 DNA reads as TGCGCCAGCAGGGAGGGGACCGGGGAGCTGTTTTTT. This gives the protein CASREGTGELFF.

The rearrangement joins TRBV5-8 to TRBJ2-3; TRBD2 aligns across 8 bases. CDR1 is SGHTS and CDR2 is YDEGEE in the germline V gene. The CDR3 is 15 amino acids. J gave up 6 bases and V 0 bases, and 6 bases lay outside the gene matches. The CDR3 loop is CASSLGREGRDTQYF. As DNA, the CDR3 is TGTGCCAGCAGCTTGGGTCGGGAGGGCCGGGATACGCAGTATTTT.

The chain combines TRBV12-3 or TRBV12-4 with TRBJ2-5; D is possibly TRBD1 (6 bases). Trimming left V 4 bases short and J 4 bases short, with 10 bases between. The CDR3 has 13 amino acids. CDR3 protein: CASSSTGGETQYF. The CDR3 DNA sequence: TGTGCCAGCAGTTCGACAGGAGGAGAGACCCAGTACTTC.

This clonotype was detected once. The V call is TRBV2, the J call TRBJ1-1; 7 bases line up with TRBD1. CDR3 size: 14 residues. Germline assignment: CDR1 SNHLY and CDR2 FYNNEI. Trimming removed 6 bases from V and 5 bases from J; junction bases left unmatched: 9. The CDR3 reads CASRTQGDGTEAFF. The CDR3 DNA follows: TGTGCCAGCAGGACGCAGGGGGACGGTACTGAAGCTTTCTTT. Using reference TRBV2 and TRBJ1-1 for the parts outside the CDR3, the full variable domain is EPEVTQTPSHQVTQMGQEVILRCVPISNHLYFYWYRQILGQKVEFLVSFYNNEISEKSEIFDDQFSVERPDGSNFTLKIRSTKLEDSAMYFCASRTQGDGTEAFFGQGTRLTVV.

The chain is built from TRBV20-1 and TRBJ2-5; no clear D. Trimming removed 3 bases at V and 5 bases at J, with 10 bases between. The CDR3 has 12 amino acids. Looked up from germline, CDR1 is DFQATT and CDR2 is SNEGSKA (reference sequence). The CDR3 nucleotides are TGCAGTGCTAGTGGTGGGTTGGAGACCCAGTACTTC. Translation gives CSASGGLETQYF.

This rearrangement joins TRBV27 to TRBJ1-6, with D possibly matching TRBD1 (5 bases). CDR1 MNHEY and CDR2 SMNVEV come from the germline V gene (reference sequence). V lost 6 bases and J 9 bases, leaving 12 bases between the germline ends. The CDR3 length is 13 residues. The CDR3 DNA follows: TGTGCCAGCAGGTTCCGGGGCCCTTCACCCCTCCACTTT. This sequence encodes CASRFRGPSPLHF.

The chain is built from TRBV29-1 and TRBJ1-1, with D possibly TRBD1 on 5 matching bases. Germline lookup yields CDR1 SQVTM and CDR2 ANQGSEA. The CDR3 length is 14 residues. V lost 8 bases to trimming and J lost 4 bases, with 20 bases between them. CDR3 coding DNA: TGCAGCTCCCTTGGTGTCGTCGGGGCCACTGAAGCTTTCTTT. It encodes CSSLGVVGATEAFF.

This clonotype was seen a few times. This chain joins TRBV20-1 and TRBJ1-5, with 8 bases identical to TRBD1. The length of the CDR3 is 14 residues. Per germline, CDR1 DFQATT and CDR2 SNEGSKA (reference sequence). V was pared by 6 bases and J by 2 bases, with 6 bases of the junction left unmatched. DNA for the CDR3: TGCAGTGCCTTAGGACAGGGTGGCAATCAGCCCCAGCATTTT. Translated, it gives CSALGQGGNQPQHF.

The chain is built from TRBV11-2 and TRBJ2-2; D is undetermined. The CDR3 covers 15 residues. Germline assignment: CDR1 SGHAT and CDR2 FQNNGV. Trimming removed 2 bases from V and 6 bases from J, with 13 bases in between. The CDR3 sequence is CASSLSLHLSGELFF. The DNA for the CDR3 is TGTGCCAGCAGCTTATCTTTACATCTTTCCGGGGAGCTGTTTTTT.

The genes are TRBV29-1 and TRBJ1-2; D ambiguous. Trimming cost V 8 bases and J 2 bases, with 12 bases left between them. CDR3 length: 12 residues. Per germline, CDR1 SQVTM and CDR2 ANQGSEA. The CDR3 reads CSTPKGNYGYTF. CDR3 sequence (DNA): TGCAGCACGCCGAAGGGCAACTATGGCTACACCTTC.

This clonotype was seen a handful of times. The chain couples TRBV7-9 to TRBJ2-5; D uncertain. Germline V gene sequence: CDR1 SEHNR, CDR2 FQNEAQ (reference sequence). CDR3 length: 14 residues. V lost 2 bases to trimming and J lost 2 bases, with 9 bases between them. As DNA, the CDR3 is TGTGCCAGCAGCTTAAGTGGGCGGCAAGAGACCCAGTACTTC. Amino acid sequence: CASSLSGRQETQYF.

This chain uses TRBV20-1 with TRBJ2-5, with D unresolved. Germline CDR1 DFQATT, CDR2 SNEGSKA (reference sequence). CDR3 length: 15 residues. Trimming took 0 bases from V and 0 from J, leaving 11 bases between them. The CDR3 bases are TGCAGTGCTAGAGATCGTCTAGGCAACCAAGAGACCCAGTACTTC. It is translated as CSARDRLGNQETQYF.

V and J are TRBV27 and TRBJ2-1; 8 bases map to TRBD2. CDR1 is MNHEY and CDR2 is SMNVEV in the germline V gene (reference sequence). CDR3 length: 14 amino acids. Trimming took 5 bases from V and 5 from J; bases not matched to a gene: 5. CDR3 protein: CASSPQGLDNEQFF. DNA of the CDR3: TGTGCCAGCAGTCCTCAGGGACTAGACAATGAGCAGTTCTTC.

The chain carries TRBV10-2 and TRBJ1-5; 10 nucleotides agree with TRBD1. Germline V gives CDR1 WSHSY, CDR2 SAAADI. This CDR3 has 17 amino acids. The V and J ends lost 6 bases and 3 bases, in that order; junction bases with no gene match: 11. This CDR3 is CASRAFGTGDPNQPQHF. Here the CDR3 DNA reads TGCGCCAGCAGAGCGTTCGGGACAGGGGACCCCAATCAGCCCCAGCATTTT.

This clonotype was observed a few times. This chain links TRBV11-2 with TRBJ2-5; possibly TRBD1 for D (6 bases). The CDR3 is 13 residues long. The V end was cut by 0 bases, the J end by 12 bases, with 14 bases between. From germline, CDR1 is SGHAT and CDR2 FQNNGV. This CDR3 is CASSLDLTGRKYF. The CDR3, as DNA: TGTGCCAGCAGCTTAGATTTGACAGGCCGCAAGTACTTC. The variable domain in full, with the rest retrieved from reference TRBV11-2 and TRBJ2-5, is EAGVAQSPRYKIIEKRQSVAFWCNPISGHATLYWYQQILGQGPKLLIQFQNNGVVDDSQLPKDRFSAERLKGVDSTLKIQPAKLEDSAVYLCASSLDLTGRKYFGPGTRLLVL.

The CDR3 is CASSQDLRGAYEQYF. In DNA form, the CDR3 reads TGCGCCAGCAGCCAAGATCTTCGAGGCGCCTACGAGCAGTACTTC. The chain employs TRBV4-3 and TRBJ2-7; D is undetermined. The V gene lost 0 bases and the J gene lost 2 bases, with 11 bases spanning the gap. The V gene's germline CDR1 is LGHNA and CDR2 YSLEER. This CDR3 contains 15 residues.

This clonotype appeared once. This chain links TRBV20-1 with TRBJ2-1; 10 bases agree with TRBD2. J was trimmed by 2 bases and V by 6 bases; bases with no gene match: 7. The CDR3 loop spans 15 amino acids. Germline V CDR1 and CDR2: DFQATT, SNEGSKA (reference sequence). CDR3: CSAPTSGRAYNEQFF. CDR3 in DNA: TGCAGTGCGCCAACAAGCGGGAGGGCCTACAATGAGCAGTTCTTC.

V is TRBV20-1 and J is TRBJ1-2, with 9 bases lining up with TRBD1. The V segment lost 0 bases and the J segment 4 bases; nucleotides outside the gene matches: 12. CDR3 length: 17 residues. In germline, CDR1 is DFQATT, CDR2 SNEGSKA (reference sequence). CDR3: CSARDWTGETLGYGYTF. The CDR3 bases are TGCAGTGCTAGAGATTGGACAGGGGAGACCTTAGGCTATGGCTACACCTTC.

The chain combines TRBV12-3 or TRBV12-4 with TRBJ2-3; 9 nucleotides align to TRBD1. The CDR3 is 15 amino acids. Germline trimming cut 5 bases from V and 7 bases from J; bases unmatched to any gene: 10. CDR3 protein: CASSPIGQGRNTQYF. The CDR3 coding sequence is TGTGCCAGCAGTCCTATTGGACAGGGGAGGAATACGCAGTATTTT.

V and J are TRBV20-1 and TRBJ1-3; 9 nucleotides line up with TRBD1. The CDR3 runs 18 residues. With 4 bases clipped from V and 7 bases from J, the junction kept 20 bases outside the gene matches. The V gene's germline CDR1 is DFQATT and CDR2 SNEGSKA (reference sequence). The CDR3 coding sequence is TGCAGTGCTACAAGTCGGGACAGGGCTCGATTCTCTGTGAACACCATATATTTT. It specifies CSATSRDRARFSVNTIYF.

V is TRBV2 and J is TRBJ1-1; D not certain. Trimming removed 5 bases at V and 1 base at J, with 2 bases between. This CDR3 spans 11 amino acids. Per germline, CDR1 SNHLY and CDR2 FYNNEI. The CDR3: CASSQNTEAFF. In nucleotides, the CDR3 is TGTGCCAGCAGTCAGAACACTGAAGCTTTCTTT. The whole variable domain, remainder taken from reference TRBV2 and TRBJ1-1, is EPEVTQTPSHQVTQMGQEVILRCVPISNHLYFYWYRQILGQKVEFLVSFYNNEISEKSEIFDDQFSVERPDGSNFTLKIRSTKLEDSAMYFCASSQNTEAFFGQGTRLTVV.

This chain joins TRBV2 and TRBJ2-3, with 13 bases fitting TRBD2. Germline CDR1 reads SNHLY; CDR2 reads FYNNEI. This CDR3 spans 15 amino acids. J gave up 3 bases and V 4 bases, and 1 base lay outside the gene matches. For the CDR3, the DNA is TGTGCCAGCAGTGCGGGACTAGCGGGAACAGATACGCAGTATTTT. Translation gives CASSAGLAGTDTQYF.

There are a few counts of this clonotype. V gene TRBV28 combines with J gene TRBJ1-5; D not certain. Trimming left V 1 base short and J 4 bases short, with 5 bases between. Looked up from germline, CDR1 is MDHEN and CDR2 is SYDVKM. CDR3 length equals 13 residues. The CDR3: CASSLLLNQPQHF. The CDR3, as DNA: TGTGCCAGCAGTTTATTGCTGAATCAGCCCCAGCATTTT.

J is TRBJ2-3 and V is TRBV20-1, with D perhaps matching TRBD2 (5 bases). The germline V gene has CDR1 DFQATT and CDR2 SNEGSKA (reference sequence). The CDR3 has 13 residues. Between the trimmed V and J ends, which lost 5 bases and 1 base, there was a span of 10 bases. The CDR3 sequence: CSAPGDGTDTQYF. In DNA, the CDR3 is TGCAGTGCTCCCGGGGATGGCACAGATACGCAGTATTTT.

This clonotype is medium-sized. The chain has TRBV7-2 and TRBJ2-7, with a weak D call TRBD2 (6 bases). Germline loops: CDR1 SGHTA, CDR2 FQGNSA. The V end was cut by 5 bases, the J end by 7 bases, with 21 bases between. This CDR3 has 15 amino acids. CDR3 amino acids: CASSLRLGLEGEQYF. DNA for the CDR3: TGTGCCAGCAGCCTCCGACTAGGTTTGGAGGGGGAGCAGTACTTC.